A single sample gave rise to the 30 T cell receptor beta chains below, sequenced in a study of control samples from healthy donors and cancer patients. Measured with immunoSEQ multiplex PCR; TCRdb has only the in-frame clones, and not every one. The sample holds about 68,000 clones; more than 80% are singletons and the top ten take less than 20%. Material for sequencing was blood. The receptors were sampled from a man aged 55 to 70 in good health.

This chain connects TRBV29-1 to TRBJ2-5; D not certain. Looked up from germline, CDR1 is SQVTM and CDR2 is ANQGSEA. V shed 4 bases and J shed 9 bases, with 9 bases lying between them. The CDR3 has 10 amino acids. The CDR3 loop reads CSVGTTAQYF. The CDR3 DNA is TGCAGCGTTGGAACGACTGCCCAGTACTTC.

The chain is built from TRBV5-4 and TRBJ1-2; D call uncertain. There are 14 residues in the CDR3. Per the germline V gene, CDR1 is SGHNT and CDR2 is YYREEE (reference sequence). V lost 2 bases, J lost 2 bases, and 10 bases lay in between. The CDR3 here is CASSFNQENYGYTF. The DNA for the CDR3 is TGTGCCAGCAGCTTTAATCAGGAGAACTATGGCTACACCTTC.

This clone has a handful of counts. For the CDR3, the DNA is TGTGCCAGCAGCGTAGAGGGACAGGGGGGACGGAACACTGAAGCTTTCTTT. It codes for CASSVEGQGGRNTEAFF. The chain has TRBV9 and TRBJ1-1; 11 nucleotides agree with TRBD1. Germline values: CDR1 SGDLS, CDR2 YYNGEE. Germline trimming cut 0 bases from V and 1 base from J; bases unmatched to any gene: 5. This CDR3 is 17 amino acids long.

CDR3: CAWSKNPGLALNEQFF. CDR3 nucleotide sequence: TGTGCCTGGAGTAAAAATCCGGGACTAGCCCTAAATGAGCAGTTCTTC. The chain is built from TRBV30 and TRBJ2-1; 9 bases are shared with TRBD2. Germline V gene data show CDR1 as GTSNPN and CDR2 as SVGIG (reference sequence). The CDR3 spans 16 residues. Trimming removed 2 bases from V and 7 bases from J; junction bases left unmatched: 12.

The chain links TRBV7-2 to TRBJ1-1; D may be TRBD1 (6 bases). Per germline, CDR1 SGHTA and CDR2 FQGNSA. The CDR3 spans 14 residues. V was cut by 7 bases and J by 1 base, with 13 bases left in between. The CDR3 protein is CASNSTRGNTEAFF. The CDR3, as DNA: TGTGCCAGCAACTCCACCAGGGGGAACACTGAAGCTTTCTTT. The whole variable domain, filled in from reference TRBV7-2 and TRBJ1-1, reads GAGVSQSPSNKVTEKGKDVELRCDPISGHTALYWYRQSLGQGLEFLIYFQGNSAPDKSGLPSDRFSAERTGGSVSTLTIQRTQQEDSAVYLCASNSTRGNTEAFFGQGTRLTVV.

V is TRBV27 and J is TRBJ2-1; the D gene is possibly TRBD2 (6 bases). The CDR3 is made up of 15 amino acids. The germline V gene has CDR1 MNHEY and CDR2 SMNVEV (reference sequence). V was cut by 2 bases and J by 7 bases, with 15 bases left in between. The CDR3 coding sequence is TGTGCCAGCAGTTTAAGCAGGAGGGTGGGTAATGAGCAGTTCTTC. This encodes CASSLSRRVGNEQFF.

This chain uses TRBV11-2 with TRBJ1-2, with 8 bases that match TRBD1. This CDR3 is built from 15 residues. Trimming cost V 3 bases and J 4 bases; bases outside gene matches: 7. Germline V gene data show CDR1 as SGHAT and CDR2 as FQNNGV. CDR3 nucleotides: TGTGCCAGCAGCTTGAGTCGGACAGGGAGCTATGGCTACACCTTC. Its translation: CASSLSRTGSYGYTF.

The chain uses TRBV4-1 and TRBJ2-3, with TRBD2 identical over 11 bases. Germline lookup yields CDR1 MGHRA and CDR2 YSYEKL. With 3 bases clipped from V and 6 bases from J, the junction kept 8 bases outside the gene matches. The CDR3 is 16 amino acids. The CDR3 sequence is CASSHPTSGSGDTQYF. CDR3 DNA sequence: TGCGCCAGCAGCCATCCTACTAGCGGGAGTGGGGATACGCAGTATTTT.

This chain links TRBV28 with TRBJ1-4; weak D call: TRBD1 (5 bases). The ends were cut back, 2 bases at V and 6 bases at J, with 10 bases in the middle. This CDR3 contains 14 residues. Germline V lookup: CDR1 MDHEN, CDR2 SYDVKM. The CDR3 nucleotides read TGTGCCAGCAGTTTACACGGGGCGTATGAAAAACTGTTTTTT. Its translation: CASSLHGAYEKLFF.

The chain carries TRBV6-5 and TRBJ1-4, with 11 nucleotides matching TRBD1. CDR1 and CDR2 from the germline V gene are MNHEY and SVGAGI. V lost 8 bases to trimming and J lost 8 bases; unmatched junction nucleotides: 10. The CDR3 consists of 15 residues. CDR3 in amino acids: CASSDRGRREEKLFF. Here the CDR3 DNA reads TGTGCCAGCTCGGACAGGGGGCGCCGGGAAGAAAAACTGTTTTTT.

The V gene is TRBV5-6, the J gene TRBJ2-2; perhaps TRBD2 as D (6 bases). V shed 3 bases and J shed 5 bases, with 20 bases lying between them. The CDR3 has 17 residues. The germline CDR1 and CDR2 sequences are SGHDT and YYEEEE. The CDR3 sequence: CASSSLGGAFSTGELFF. In DNA form, the CDR3 reads TGTGCCAGCAGCTCGTTGGGGGGAGCGTTTAGTACCGGGGAGCTGTTTTTT.

The genes are TRBV6-2 or TRBV6-3 and TRBJ2-5; the D is unclear. Trimming cost V 5 bases and J 0 bases, with 4 bases left between them. The CDR3 sequence is 12 residues long. CDR1 and CDR2 (germline): MNHEY, SVGEGT. The CDR3 bases are TGTGCCAGCAGTGAGTACCAAGAGACCCAGTACTTC. Protein product: CASSEYQETQYF.

The rearrangement links TRBV6-5 to TRBJ2-5; D perhaps matches TRBD1 (6 bases). V was shortened by 7 bases and J by 4 bases, with 16 bases between the two germline ends. This CDR3 spans 14 amino acids. Germline V lookup: CDR1 MNHEY, CDR2 SVGAGI. The CDR3 sequence: CASTLTGLSETQYF. CDR3 nucleotide sequence: TGTGCCAGCACCCTAACAGGGTTATCAGAGACCCAGTACTTC.

V is TRBV19 and J is TRBJ2-1, with D maybe TRBD2 (6 bases). Germline V lookup: CDR1 LNHDA, CDR2 SQIVND (reference sequence). Trimming cost V 4 bases and J 2 bases, with 15 bases left between them. The CDR3 is made up of 16 amino acids. The CDR3 is CASSSLASPPYNEQFF. DNA for the CDR3: TGTGCCAGTAGTAGCCTAGCGTCACCGCCCTACAATGAGCAGTTCTTC.

This sequence joins TRBV5-1 and TRBJ2-1, with 9 nucleotides matching TRBD1. Germline V lookup: CDR1 SGHRS, CDR2 YFSETQ. V dropped 4 bases and J dropped 5; count of bases not matched to a gene: 4. The CDR3 covers 14 residues. The CDR3: CASSGGTGNNEQFF. CDR3 coding DNA: TGCGCCAGCAGCGGTGGGACAGGGAACAATGAGCAGTTCTTC.

This clone was recorded only once. The rearrangement uses TRBV10-1 and TRBJ1-4; no clear D gene. Germline lookup yields CDR1 WNHNN and CDR2 SYGVQD (reference sequence). CDR3 length equals 13 residues. V lost 9 bases and J 8 bases, leaving 16 bases between the germline ends. In DNA form, the CDR3 reads TGCGCCAGACAGAACGGTGGAGGGGAAAAACTGTTTTTT. It is translated as CARQNGGGEKLFF.

The chain has TRBV10-3 and TRBJ1-2, with TRBD1 matching over 7 bases. The CDR3 sequence is 14 residues long. The germline V gene encodes CDR1 ENHRY and CDR2 SYGVKD. V lost 4 bases and J lost 3; bases outside the gene matches: 5. CDR3 loop: CAISALGGDYGYTF. The CDR3 DNA is TGTGCCATCAGTGCACTAGGGGGCGACTATGGCTACACCTTC.

This sequence joins TRBV2 and TRBJ2-5; 7 nucleotides align to TRBD1. CDR3 size: 18 residues. Trimming took 6 bases from V and 0 from J; bases not matched to a gene: 16. The germline gives CDR1 SNHLY, CDR2 FYNNEI. The CDR3 DNA is TGTGCCAGCAGGATCAGACAGGGCTCCCGGAGGTACCAAGAGACCCAGTACTTC. Amino acids: CASRIRQGSRRYQETQYF.

The J gene is TRBJ2-2, the V gene TRBV4-2, with 8 bases fitting TRBD1. This CDR3 has 14 amino acids. In germline, CDR1 is LGHNA, CDR2 YNFKEQ. The ends lost 1 base at V and 6 bases at J; junction bases unmatched: 1. The CDR3 DNA is TGTGCCAGCAGCCAAGGACAGGGGCCCGGGGAGCTGTTTTTT. Protein: CASSQGQGPGELFF.

The V and J genes are TRBV6-2 or TRBV6-3 and TRBJ1-5; D is perhaps TRBD1 (5 bases). With 2 bases removed from V and 1 base from J, the gap between germline ends came to 12 bases. Germline lookup yields CDR1 MNHEY and CDR2 SVGEGT. The CDR3 covers 16 residues. The CDR3 loop reads CASSYPPGVSNQPQHF. DNA of the CDR3: TGTGCCAGCAGTTACCCCCCGGGGGTAAGCAATCAGCCCCAGCATTTT.

V usage is TRBV11-1 and J usage is TRBJ2-1; 10 bases fit TRBD2. The CDR3 contains 16 residues. With V trimmed by 3 bases and J by 9 bases, 11 bases remained unmatched. Germline V CDR1 and CDR2: SGHAT, FQDESV (reference sequence). CDR3 DNA: TGTGCCAGCAGCTTCTACGGACTAGCGGCTACAACTGAGCAGTTCTTC. It is translated as CASSFYGLAATTEQFF.

The rearrangement links TRBV2 to TRBJ2-1, with D perhaps given as TRBD1 or TRBD2 (5 bases each). The CDR3 consists of 14 residues. Deletions cut 8 bases from V and 8 bases from J, with 19 bases between. Germline V CDR1 and CDR2: SNHLY, FYNNEI. The CDR3 loop is CASSSGPGLDEQFF. The CDR3 nucleotides read TGTGCCAGCTCTTCGGGACCCGGTCTGGATGAGCAGTTCTTC.

The chain links TRBV5-4 to TRBJ1-2, with 7 nucleotides matching TRBD1. The CDR3 runs 13 residues. J was trimmed by 8 bases and V by 4 bases; bases with no gene match: 8. Germline V gives CDR1 SGHNT, CDR2 YYREEE (reference sequence). CDR3 nucleotides: TGTGCCAGCAGCCACGACAGGGTCGACGGCTACACCTTC. It is translated as CASSHDRVDGYTF.

The gene calls are TRBV7-3 and TRBJ2-1; perhaps TRBD1 as D (6 bases). V lost 2 bases and J 6 bases, leaving 8 bases between the germline ends. Germline V CDR1 and CDR2: SGHTA, FQGTGA. There are 13 residues in the CDR3. The chain's CDR3 is CASSLSGANEQFF. CDR3 nucleotide sequence: TGTGCCAGCAGCTTATCAGGGGCCAATGAGCAGTTCTTC.

The chain combines TRBV24-1 with TRBJ2-7; D is possibly TRBD1 (5 bases). The germline gives CDR1 KGHDR, CDR2 SFDVKD. CDR3 length: 12 residues. Trimming shortened V by 6 bases and J by 3 bases, and 8 bases separated the two germline ends. The CDR3 sequence is CATSQGDYEQYF. For the CDR3, the DNA is TGTGCCACCAGTCAGGGTGACTACGAGCAGTACTTC.

The CDR3 region is CASSLEETQYF. The CDR3 DNA reads as TGCGCCAGCAGCTTGGAAGAGACCCAGTACTTC. V usage is TRBV5-1 and J usage is TRBJ2-5; no reliable D call. Trimming cost V 0 bases and J 3 bases, with 0 bases left between them. CDR1 and CDR2 (germline): SGHRS, YFSETQ. The CDR3 loop spans 11 amino acids.

This clone has only one observation. The chain joins TRBV7-9 to TRBJ1-6; D gene uncertain. There are 14 residues in the CDR3. Germline-derived CDR1 and CDR2 are SEHNR and FQNEAQ (reference sequence). The V gene lost 5 bases and the J gene lost 9 bases, with 14 bases spanning the gap. This chain's CDR3 is CASSPAGGTSPLHF. The CDR3 DNA reads as TGTGCCAGCAGCCCTGCAGGAGGCACTTCACCCCTCCACTTT.

With respect to this clone: This specimen includes other DNA sequences encoding the same CDR3. The J gene is TRBJ2-1, the V gene TRBV7-6; 15 nucleotides match TRBD2. The germline V gene encodes CDR1 SGHVS and CDR2 FNYEAQ. V shed 4 bases, J shed 7 bases, and the junction held 5 bases outside the gene matches. The CDR3 consists of 16 residues. DNA for the CDR3: TGTGCCAGCAGCTCGGGGACTAGCGGGAGGTGGAATGAGCAGTTCTTC. Its protein is CASSSGTSGRWNEQFF.

The V and J genes are TRBV19 and TRBJ2-2, with D uncertain. The CDR3 loop spans 14 amino acids. With 1 base removed from V and 3 bases from J, the gap between germline ends came to 6 bases. CDR1 LNHDA and CDR2 SQIVND come from the germline V gene (reference sequence). The CDR3 sequence: CASSIVRDTGELFF. CDR3 bases: TGTGCCAGTAGTATAGTCCGAGACACCGGGGAGCTGTTTTTT.

The chain recombines TRBV7-6 with TRBJ2-7, with D unclear. Germline CDR1 reads SGHVS; CDR2 reads FNYEAQ. The CDR3 is 11 amino acids. V lost 10 bases to trimming and J lost 3 bases, with 10 bases between them. The chain's CDR3 is CATGTRYEQYF. DNA of the CDR3: TGTGCCACCGGCACCCGCTACGAGCAGTACTTC.